This TCR beta chain was sequenced for a study of type 1 and type 2 diabetes patients. The wider study: The cohort mixed type 1 diabetes, type 2 diabetes and nondiabetic donors.

Notes on this clonotype: What it binds is not known.

Study-level findings and limits: Both CD4+ and CD8+ type 2 diabetes repertoires showed significantly higher diversity than type 1.

Trimming shortened V by 6 bases and J by 2 bases, and 12 bases separated the two germline ends. This CDR3 spans 14 amino acids. Genomic DNA was the PCR template. Amplification of the beta chain CDR3 used 30 forward and 13 reverse multiplex primers. A single record per CDR3 protein comes from TCRdb applying MiXCR to the multiplex PCR reads. The data contain 270,000 or so distinct CDR3 sequences, roughly 50% of them seen just once; the ten biggest clones take up approximately 15%. Each diabetic donor fulfilled classification criteria for either type 1 or type 2. This sequence was found in a man aged 18 to 29 with type 2 diabetes. Sequencing input: peripheral blood mononuclear cells (PBMCs). This chain uses TRBV12-3 or TRBV12-4 with TRBJ2-3; D possibly corresponds to TRBD2 (6 bases). In DNA form, the CDR3 reads TGTGCCAGCAGGCCCGGGGGAAACACAGATACGCAGTATTTT. Residues: CASRPGGNTDTQYF.